This T cell receptor (beta chain) was recorded in a study of blood T cell repertoires in COVID-19. Study at large: Samples representing acute and convalescent COVID-19 were sourced from the United States, Italy and Spain. PBMCs, B-cell-depleted T cells, or T cells provided the cDNA or gDNA that made up the material.

Per the authors' pipeline: Reference gene primer amplification in the assay estimated nucleated cell counts. TCRdb keeps only in-frame clones here, not all; method: immunoSEQ multiplex PCR. V and J calls and clone size follow that table, whereas D and trimming were derived from the DNA. The sample has 150,000 to 200,000 clones, approximately 89% seen once. A single count supports this clone. Germline V gene data show CDR1 as SEHNR and CDR2 as FQNEAQ (reference sequence). The V end was cut by 7 bases, the J end by 0 bases, with 10 bases between. This CDR3 is built from 14 residues. Sequenced input: peripheral blood. The chain is built from TRBV7-9 and TRBJ1-3; unclear D gene. The receptor was derived from a man in his sixties or seventies with acute or convalescent COVID-19. CDR3 sequence reads: CASKAPGSGNTIYF. The DNA of the CDR3 is TGTGCCAGCAAGGCCCCGGGCTCTGGAAACACCATATATTTT.